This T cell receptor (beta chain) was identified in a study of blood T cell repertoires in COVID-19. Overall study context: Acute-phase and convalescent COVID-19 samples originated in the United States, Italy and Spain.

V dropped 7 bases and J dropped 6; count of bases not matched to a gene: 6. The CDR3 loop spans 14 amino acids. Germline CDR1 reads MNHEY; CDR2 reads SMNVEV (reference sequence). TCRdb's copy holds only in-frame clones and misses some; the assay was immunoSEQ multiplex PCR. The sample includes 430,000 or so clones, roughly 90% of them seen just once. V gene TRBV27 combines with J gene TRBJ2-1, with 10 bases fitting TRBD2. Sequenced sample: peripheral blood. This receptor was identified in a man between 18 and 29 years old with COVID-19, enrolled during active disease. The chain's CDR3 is CASKLLAGTNEQFF. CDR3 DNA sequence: TGTGCCAGCAAGTTACTAGCGGGGACCAATGAGCAGTTCTTC.